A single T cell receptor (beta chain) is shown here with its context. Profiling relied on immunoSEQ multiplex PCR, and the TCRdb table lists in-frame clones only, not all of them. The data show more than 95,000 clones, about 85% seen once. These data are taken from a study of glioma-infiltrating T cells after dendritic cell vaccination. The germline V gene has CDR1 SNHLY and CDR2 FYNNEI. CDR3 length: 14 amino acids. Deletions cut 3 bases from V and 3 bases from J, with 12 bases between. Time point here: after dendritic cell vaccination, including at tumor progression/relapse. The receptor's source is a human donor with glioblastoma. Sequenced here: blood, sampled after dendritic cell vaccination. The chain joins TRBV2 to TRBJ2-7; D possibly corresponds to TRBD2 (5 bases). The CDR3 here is CASSEFGNVYEQYF. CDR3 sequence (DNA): TGTGCCAGCAGTGAGTTCGGGAACGTCTACGAGCAGTACTTC.